This entry concerns a single T cell receptor beta chain. Its antigen remains unidentified. No base quality values were provided; no much bigger clone lies one nucleotide off. These data originate in a study of CD8+ T cells in alopecia areata (dated by TCRdb to the late 2010s). About the study as a whole: In both human patients and the C3H/HeJ mouse model, the study applied high-throughput TCRbeta sequencing to look at T cell clonal expansion in alopecia areata. RNA came from the PAXgene miRNA kit for fixed scalp, the miRNeasy kit for PBMCs, and the RNeasy kit for mouse skin. On the human side, TCRbeta sequencing was run on scalp tissue and on sorted CD4+ and CD8+ peripheral blood T cells from healthy controls and from alopecia areata patients with either patchy or totalis/universalis disease. TCRbeta CDR3 regions were amplified by immunoSEQ multiplex PCR with 35 Vbeta forward and 13 Jbeta reverse primers. Scalp clonality was compared across normal scalp (n=4), patchy alopecia areata scalp (n=8), and alopecia totalis/universalis scalp (n=8).

At the junction V is shortened by 6 bases and J by 3 bases, with 4 bases in between. The germline V gene sets CDR1 to SGHTA and CDR2 to FQGNSA. The CDR3 spans 11 residues, from the cysteine through the phenylalanine. This entry keeps only the CDR3 DNA: 33 bases, framed from base 1. On the study overall, not on this receptor specifically: TCR sequences shared between patients were less clear than in mice, possibly partly because of HLA diversity in the patient population. Unlike mouse skin, which is dominated by gammadelta T cells, normal human skin has resident alphabeta T cells that are also sequenced, and this complicates analysis of the scalp TCR repertoire. Lesional scalp, especially in alopecia totalis/universalis, showed higher clonality and more expanded CD8+ clones than normal scalp, suggesting antigenic drive.

Receptors were amplified or captured by the immunoSEQ multiplex PCR assay. RNA was extracted from all samples and reverse transcribed into cDNA as template for TCR sequencing. SuperScript III was used to make first-strand cDNA, primed with a 2:1 mix of oligo-dT and random hexamers. A synthetic immune receptor repertoire was used to assess amplification bias, and residual bias was removed computationally. Concerning the study's data processing: After raw reads were preprocessed to remove errors, the CDR3 was defined following IMGT conventions as running from the conserved cysteine to phenylalanine. Clonality was calculated as 1 minus Shannon entropy normalized by log2 of the number of productive unique TCRs. Whether each scalp clone was CD4 or CD8 was inferred by checking scalp TCRbeta sequences against the CD4 and CD8 repertoires from sorted blood. In TCRdb, the immuneACCESS table is reduced to in-frame sequences with V and J assigned. These tables do not hold every clone; where another copy was compared, an unresolved V gene accounts for under half, and the others remain unexplained. V and J calls and clone size follow that table, whereas D and trimming were derived from the DNA. The table for this sample lists about 20,000 clones; roughly two thirds of them were counted only once. The ten largest clones add up to 3.5% to 5.5% of the sample.

CD4+ cells from a few biomarker-study patients were further sorted into CD25+CD127- cells. Peripheral blood and lesional scalp punch biopsies were obtained from patients with alopecia areata. PBMCs were isolated by density centrifugation and stained for CD3, CD4 and CD8, and CD4+ and CD8+ T cells were sorted on a FACSAria. As part of a multicenter biomarker study, untreated alopecia areata patients were recruited. The specimen was CD4+ Tregs sorted from blood. The V gene is TRBV7-2 and the J gene is TRBJ2-3; the D segment cannot be called with confidence. The clonotype was recovered from a human donor with alopecia areata. The DNA sequence is as follows: TGTGCCAGCAGGGGGACAGATACGCAGTATTTT. This gives the protein CASRGTDTQYF.